Presented here are 17 T cell receptor beta chains from one specimen sequenced in a study of blood T cells in healthy people across ages. For the second PCR, which ran for 7 to 11 cycles, a sample-barcoded 5' primer and a J-beta primer mix were used. TCRdb re-called the 5' RACE reads with MiXCR, one entry per CDR3 protein. The sample lists 600,000 to 900,000 distinct CDR3 sequences; 20% to 30% were seen once. The sample was also reused in another study, on T cells of mothers and their children.

Sequences were obtained from blood. The receptors originated from a boy aged 5-17 years in good health.

A note on this clonotype: This is likely a read error, given that the CDR3 carries no conserved phenylalanine or tryptophan at its end. The V call is TRBV18, the J call TRBJ2-6, with D possibly matching TRBD1 (5 bases). CDR3 length: 16 amino acids. CDR1 and CDR2 from the germline V gene are KGHSH and LQKENI. Trimming removed 5 bases from V and 0 bases from J, with 11 bases in between. The DNA for the CDR3 is TGTGCCAGCTCAGGCCTGACAGACTCTGGGGCCAACGTCCTGACTCTC. Its translation: CASSGLTDSGANVLTL.

This clonotype was observed a few times. The V gene is TRBV3-1, the J gene TRBJ2-1; a weak D match, TRBD2 (7 bases). Trimming pared 4 bases from V and 6 bases from J, leaving 10 bases between. Germline CDR1 and CDR2: LGHDT and YNNKEL (reference sequence). The CDR3 is made up of 13 amino acids. CDR3 protein: CASSPRGANEQFF. Here the CDR3 DNA reads TGTGCCAGCAGCCCCCGGGGGGCCAATGAGCAGTTCTTC.

The CDR3 is CASSHAPELAGNEQFF. DNA for the CDR3: TGCGCCAGCAGCCATGCCCCTGAACTAGCCGGCAATGAGCAGTTCTTC. The V call is TRBV4-1, the J call TRBJ2-1; tentatively, D is TRBD2 (6 bases). CDR1 and CDR2 (germline): MGHRA, YSYEKL. V gave up 3 bases and J gave up 6 bases, with 18 bases separating them. The CDR3 spans 16 residues.

The sample holds a few counts of this clonotype. This chain's CDR3 is CASSDGGRETQYF. The CDR3 DNA is TGTGCCAGCAGTGATGGGGGGCGCGAGACCCAGTACTTC. This chain links TRBV3-1 with TRBJ2-5, with D possibly being TRBD1 or TRBD2 (6 bases each). V was cut by 6 bases and J by 5 bases, with 13 bases left in between. CDR3 length: 13 residues. CDR1 LGHDT and CDR2 YNNKEL come from the germline V gene (reference sequence).

This clonotype was detected a few times. The chain joins TRBV13 to TRBJ1-2, with 7 bases fitting TRBD1. Germline lookup yields CDR1 PRHDT and CDR2 FYEKMQ (reference sequence). The V segment lost 5 bases and the J segment 0 bases; nucleotides outside the gene matches: 12. The length of the CDR3 is 17 residues. The CDR3 sequence is CASSPSSRQGPNYGYTF. The CDR3 DNA reads TGTGCCAGCAGCCCATCTTCCCGACAGGGCCCTAACTATGGCTACACCTTC.

J is TRBJ2-5 and V is TRBV4-2, with TRBD2 matching 11 bases. The CDR3 sequence is 18 residues long. V dropped 4 bases and J dropped 4; count of bases not matched to a gene: 14. The V gene's germline CDR1 is LGHNA and CDR2 YNFKEQ. The CDR3 loop reads CASSPAGSRLAGLETQYF. Here the CDR3 DNA reads TGTGCCAGCAGCCCCGCCGGGAGCCGACTAGCGGGGTTAGAGACCCAGTACTTC.

The rearrangement links TRBV25-1 to TRBJ1-2; perhaps TRBD1 as D (6 bases). V dropped 1 base and J dropped 7 bases, with 13 bases sitting between them. The germline V gene encodes CDR1 MGHDK and CDR2 SYGVNS. The CDR3 sequence is 14 residues long. The chain's CDR3 is CASSELKQGGGYTF. Here the CDR3 DNA reads TGTGCCAGCAGTGAATTGAAACAGGGTGGTGGCTACACCTTC.

The chain recombines TRBV3-1 with TRBJ2-6; D is undetermined. Germline CDR1 reads LGHDT; CDR2 reads YNNKEL (reference sequence). This CDR3 has 16 amino acids. The germline V and J ends were trimmed by 5 bases and 1 base, with 12 bases remaining between them. The DNA for the CDR3 is TGTGCCAGCAGCTTTTTACCGGATTCTGGGGCCAACGTCCTGACTTTC. Translation gives CASSFLPDSGANVLTF.

In this sample, this clonotype turned up a few times. J is TRBJ2-1 and V is TRBV7-3; 9 nucleotides match TRBD2. V was clipped by 1 base and J by 8 bases; unmatched bases: 6. This CDR3 comprises 15 residues. The germline CDR1 and CDR2 sequences are SGHTA and FQGTGA. CDR3 in amino acids: CASSLMGRGGDEQFF. The CDR3 DNA sequence: TGTGCCAGCAGCTTAATGGGGCGGGGGGGCGATGAGCAGTTCTTC. Using reference TRBV7-3 and TRBJ2-1 for the parts outside the CDR3, the full variable domain is GAGVSQTPSNKVTEKGKYVELRCDPISGHTALYWYRQSLGQGPEFLIYFQGTGAADDSGLPNDRFFAVRPEGSVSTLKIQRTERGDSAVYLCASSLMGRGGDEQFFGPGTRLTVL.

This rearrangement joins TRBV4-2 to TRBJ1-1; 7 bases line up with TRBD1. V was pared by 5 bases and J by 6 bases, with 6 bases of the junction left unmatched. Germline loops: CDR1 LGHNA, CDR2 YNFKEQ. The CDR3 totals 13 residues. CDR3 sequence reads: CASSAHRGAEAFF. Here the CDR3 DNA reads TGTGCCAGCAGCGCCCACAGGGGTGCTGAAGCTTTCTTT.

This clonotype turned up a few times. The genes are TRBV9 and TRBJ2-3, with TRBD2 matching over 7 bases. Looked up from germline, CDR1 is SGDLS and CDR2 is YYNGEE. The CDR3 contains 15 residues. The V gene end was trimmed by 4 bases and the J gene end by 1 base; junction bases not matched to a gene: 6. The chain's CDR3 is CASSFGTIRTDTQYF. The CDR3 DNA follows: TGTGCCAGCAGCTTCGGGACTATCCGCACAGATACGCAGTATTTT.

The chain joins TRBV7-2 to TRBJ2-5; tentatively, D is TRBD2 (6 bases). The V gene lost 2 bases and the J gene lost 5 bases, with 12 bases spanning the gap. This CDR3 spans 14 amino acids. The germline gives CDR1 SGHTA, CDR2 FQGNSA. The CDR3 region is CASSLTSFSETQYF. The DNA for the CDR3 is TGTGCCAGCAGCTTAACTAGCTTCTCGGAGACCCAGTACTTC.

This clonotype came up once. V usage is TRBV5-6 and J usage is TRBJ2-1; D is unclear. This CDR3 region has 14 residues. V was pared by 4 bases and J by 2 bases, with 10 bases between. Germline lookup yields CDR1 SGHDT and CDR2 YYEEEE. The CDR3 spells CASSPQKTYNEQFF. The CDR3 coding sequence is TGTGCCAGCAGCCCGCAGAAGACCTACAATGAGCAGTTCTTC.

V and J are TRBV7-3 and TRBJ1-1; maybe TRBD1 (6 bases). The CDR3 sequence is 13 residues long. Trimming removed 6 bases at V and 6 bases at J, with 14 bases between. Germline values: CDR1 SGHTA, CDR2 FQGTGA. The CDR3, as DNA: TGTGCCAGCAGACCACAGGGAGGGGCTGAAGCTTTCTTT. This translates into CASRPQGGAEAFF. The whole variable domain, remainder taken from reference TRBV7-3 and TRBJ1-1, is GAGVSQTPSNKVTEKGKYVELRCDPISGHTALYWYRQSLGQGPEFLIYFQGTGAADDSGLPNDRFFAVRPEGSVSTLKIQRTERGDSAVYLCASRPQGGAEAFFGQGTRLTVV.

The genes are TRBV5-1 and TRBJ2-3, with 8 nucleotides matching TRBD2. The CDR3 loop spans 15 amino acids. Trimming at V came to 4 bases and at J to 4 bases, leaving 8 bases not matched to a gene. Germline values: CDR1 SGHRS, CDR2 YFSETQ. The CDR3 DNA sequence: TGCGCCAGCAGCCCCGGGACTAGGGATGCAGATACGCAGTATTTT. It is translated as CASSPGTRDADTQYF.

This clonotype was detected many times. The genes are TRBV29-1 and TRBJ2-5, with D perhaps matching TRBD1 (6 bases). CDR1 is SQVTM and CDR2 is ANQGSEA in the germline V gene. The V end lost 3 bases, the J end lost 5 bases, and 10 bases lay between the germline ends. The CDR3 extends over 12 amino acids. The CDR3 protein is CSVDGQFETQYF. The CDR3 DNA sequence: TGCAGCGTTGACGGACAGTTTGAGACCCAGTACTTC. The entire variable domain, with the rest obtained from reference TRBV29-1 and TRBJ2-5, is as follows: SAVISQKPSRDICQRGTSLTIQCQVDSQVTMMFWYRQQPGQSLTLIATANQGSEATYESGFVIDKFPISRPNLTFSTLTVSNMSPEDSSIYLCSVDGQFETQYFGPGTRLLVL.

The V gene is TRBV4-1, the J gene TRBJ1-6; TRBD1 is a possible D gene (5 bases). The germline V gene encodes CDR1 MGHRA and CDR2 YSYEKL. CDR3 size: 15 residues. V lost 0 bases, J lost 9 bases, and 12 bases lay in between. CDR3 loop: CASSQDEGTGSPLHF. The CDR3 region has the DNA TGCGCCAGCAGCCAAGATGAGGGAACAGGTTCACCCCTCCACTTT.